This record looks at one T cell receptor (beta chain) sequence and its context. The antigen remains undetermined. This CDR3 is built from 13 residues. With 4 bases removed from V and 2 bases from J, the gap between germline ends came to 6 bases. Per germline, CDR1 PRHDT and CDR2 FYEKMQ (reference sequence). The assay was immunoSEQ multiplex PCR, and TCRdb's table has in-frame clones only and misses some. The table shows about 90,000 clones, with approximately 84% occurring only once. The sample is drawn from a study of identifying expanded T cells in peripheral blood. Study-wide results and limits: Clone count variance between roughly 2-week samples rose with total template count. Differentially abundant clones: about 1.2 between replicates, about 17 at 2 to 3 weeks, over 18 at four.

During the collection period, no donor immune events like infections were recorded. The chain is built from TRBV13 and TRBJ1-5; D gene ambiguous. Sequencing input: blood. This sequence originates from a person aged 18-69 years in good health. CDR3 sequence: CASSWGGNQPQHF. DNA of the CDR3: TGTGCCAGCAGCTGGGGTGGCAATCAGCCCCAGCATTTT.